These 26 T cell receptor beta chains originate from one sample sequenced in a study of blood T cell repertoires in COVID-19. The repertoire was sequenced with immunoSEQ multiplex PCR; TCRdb's copy has only in-frame clones and lacks some. Among a few hundred thousand clones, roughly 90% were seen once, and the ten largest hold 9% to 9.5%. The material sequenced was peripheral blood. The receptors were gathered from a man between 18 and 35 years old with active or convalescent COVID-19.

The chain uses TRBV4-1 and TRBJ2-7; TRBD2 agrees at 8 bases. The germline V gene has CDR1 MGHRA and CDR2 YSYEKL. The V gene end was trimmed by 1 base and the J gene end by 4 bases; junction bases not matched to a gene: 9. The CDR3 is 16 residues long. CDR3 region: CASSQGEGLGSYEQYF. DNA of the CDR3: TGCGCCAGCAGCCAAGGGGAGGGACTAGGTAGTTACGAGCAGTACTTC.

The CDR3 bases are TGTGCCAGTAAAGCAGGGGGCCAGTGGAACACTGAAGCTTTCTTT. It specifies CASKAGGQWNTEAFF. This chain connects TRBV19 to TRBJ1-1, with 8 bases fitting TRBD1. Germline-derived CDR1 and CDR2 are LNHDA and SQIVND (reference sequence). CDR3 length equals 15 residues. V gave up 7 bases and J gave up 1 base; unmatched junction bases: 8.

The chain joins TRBV27 to TRBJ2-7; the match to TRBD1 covers 9 bases. Looked up from germline, CDR1 is MNHEY and CDR2 is SMNVEV (reference sequence). The ends lost 6 bases at V and 2 bases at J; junction bases unmatched: 11. The CDR3 covers 16 residues. DNA for the CDR3: TGTGCCAGCAGGGGGGCCAGGACAGGGGCAACCTACGAGCAGTACTTC. It is translated as CASRGARTGATYEQYF.

This chain links TRBV7-9 with TRBJ1-2; 9 nucleotides agree with TRBD1. From germline, CDR1 is SEHNR and CDR2 FQNEAQ (reference sequence). The CDR3 runs to 18 residues. J was trimmed by 8 bases and V by 5 bases; bases with no gene match: 21. As DNA, the CDR3 is TGTGCCAGCAGCGTACTTTGGACAGGGGAAGATGGTCCGGGAGGCTACACCTTC. Its translation is CASSVLWTGEDGPGGYTF.

This clone was recorded only once. The chain is built from TRBV9 and TRBJ2-7, with 15 nucleotides matching TRBD2. The length of the CDR3 is 19 residues. V lost 3 bases to trimming and J lost 0 bases; unmatched junction nucleotides: 10. Germline CDR1 reads SGDLS; CDR2 reads YYNGEE. CDR3 coding DNA: TGTGCCAGCAGCGGCGGCAGGACTAGCGGGGGGGGTGGCTCCTACGAGCAGTACTTC. Translated, it gives CASSGGRTSGGGGSYEQYF.

This chain links TRBV24-1 with TRBJ1-2; the match to TRBD1 covers 7 bases. Germline CDR1 and CDR2: KGHDR and SFDVKD. With V trimmed by 4 bases and J by 2 bases, 3 bases remained unmatched. CDR3 size: 14 residues. This chain's CDR3 is CATSDQDRNYGYTF. DNA of the CDR3: TGTGCCACCAGTGACCAGGACAGGAACTATGGCTACACCTTC.

The chain recombines TRBV7-8 with TRBJ1-5; 7 bases align to TRBD1. This CDR3 is 15 amino acids long. CDR1 SGHVS and CDR2 FQNEAQ come from the germline V gene. Germline trimming cut 5 bases from V and 4 bases from J; bases unmatched to any gene: 8. CDR3 residues: CASSRRGTANQPQHF. In nucleotides, the CDR3 is TGTGCCAGCAGCCGGCGTGGGACAGCGAATCAGCCCCAGCATTTT.

The chain joins TRBV5-5 to TRBJ1-1; TRBD1 agrees at 8 bases. The CDR3 has 18 amino acids. V shed 4 bases, J shed 0 bases, and the junction held 14 bases outside the gene matches. Germline-derived CDR1 and CDR2 are SGHKS and YYEKEE (reference sequence). CDR3 protein: CASSHWGVTGQVNTEAFF. As DNA, the CDR3 is TGTGCCAGCAGCCATTGGGGGGTCACGGGACAGGTGAACACTGAAGCTTTCTTT.

This chain connects TRBV6-6 to TRBJ1-1; D call uncertain. CDR1 and CDR2 from the germline V gene are MNHNY and SVGAGI (reference sequence). Trimming took off 0 bases at V and 2 bases at J, with 10 bases between the two ends. This CDR3 has 15 residues. Here the CDR3 DNA reads TGTGCCAGCAGTTACTCCGGCGGGGATAACACTGAAGCTTTCTTT. This sequence encodes CASSYSGGDNTEAFF.

This rearrangement joins TRBV7-9 to TRBJ1-5; D remains ambiguous. Germline values: CDR1 SEHNR, CDR2 FQNEAQ (reference sequence). The V end was cut by 0 bases, the J end by 7 bases, with 10 bases between. The CDR3 is 14 residues long. Here the CDR3 reads CASSLANAGQPQHF. The CDR3 nucleotides are TGTGCCAGCAGCTTAGCGAATGCAGGCCAGCCCCAGCATTTT.

The genes are TRBV7-8 and TRBJ2-7; 7 bases align to TRBD2. The CDR3 sequence is 13 residues long. V lost 7 bases and J lost 3; bases outside the gene matches: 6. Germline assignment: CDR1 SGHVS and CDR2 FQNEAQ. The CDR3 DNA reads as TGTGCCAGCACGCTAGCGGACGGCTACGAGCAGTACTTC. Translation: CASTLADGYEQYF.

The rearrangement joins TRBV19 to TRBJ2-3; TRBD2 agrees at 13 bases. The junction had 6 bases not matched to a gene; V was cut back by 5 bases and J by 4 bases. Germline V lookup: CDR1 LNHDA, CDR2 SQIVND (reference sequence). There are 16 residues in the CDR3. CDR3 in DNA: TGTGCCAGTAGTGGGAGACTAGCGGGGGGTCCAGATACGCAGTATTTT. Its protein is CASSGRLAGGPDTQYF.

The chain combines TRBV7-6 with TRBJ2-2, with 13 bases lining up with TRBD2. Losses at the gene ends were 5 bases for V and 7 bases for J; bases not matched to a gene: 10. The CDR3 extends over 17 amino acids. CDR1 and CDR2 (germline): SGHVS, FNYEAQ. CDR3 in amino acids: CASSHKTSGGAHGELFF. As DNA, the CDR3 is TGTGCCAGCAGCCATAAAACTAGCGGGGGGGCCCACGGGGAGCTGTTTTTT. Filled out from reference TRBV7-6 and TRBJ2-2, the complete variable domain reads GAGVSQSPRYKVTKRGQDVALRCDPISGHVSLYWYRQALGQGPEFLTYFNYEAQQDKSGLPNDRFSAERPEGSISTLTIQRTEQRDSAMYRCASSHKTSGGAHGELFFGEGSRLTVL.

This chain connects TRBV4-3 to TRBJ2-7; TRBD2 matches 12 bases. J was trimmed by 5 bases and V by 2 bases; bases with no gene match: 7. This CDR3 contains 16 residues. CDR1 LGHNA and CDR2 YSLEER come from the germline V gene. The CDR3 region has the DNA TGCGCCAGCAGCCAATTCCTAGCGGGGGGGCCTCACGAGCAGTACTTC. Amino acid sequence: CASSQFLAGGPHEQYF.

This clone was counted a single time. This chain links TRBV7-8 with TRBJ1-1; TRBD1 matches 7 bases. This CDR3 contains 13 residues. The V and J ends lost 9 bases and 2 bases, in that order; junction bases with no gene match: 6. Germline V gives CDR1 SGHVS, CDR2 FQNEAQ. The CDR3 is CASSRTGNTEAFF. The CDR3 nucleotides are TGTGCCAGTAGCCGGACAGGAAACACTGAAGCTTTCTTT. Combining the CDR3 with reference TRBV7-8 and TRBJ1-1 gives the whole variable domain GAGVSQSPRYKVAKRGQDVALRCDPISGHVSLFWYQQALGQGPEFLTYFQNEAQLDKSGLPSDRFFAERPEGSVSTLKIQRTQQEDSAVYLCASSRTGNTEAFFGQGTRLTVV.

This chain connects TRBV21-1 to TRBJ1-5; the D call in the table, TRBD1, was not verified against the DNA. TRBV21-1 is a pseudogene locus. This CDR3 comprises 16 residues. The CDR3 here is CASSKLSGKPGQPQHF. Here the CDR3 DNA reads TGTGCCAGCAGCAAACTCTCCGGAAAGCCAGGGCAGCCCCAGCATTTT.

CDR3 bases: TGTGCCAGCAGCTTAGGAGGGACAGTTAGGGAGACCCAGTACTTC. Protein: CASSLGGTVRETQYF. The chain carries TRBV7-9 and TRBJ2-5, with 7 bases aligning to TRBD1. The CDR3 runs to 15 residues. V gave up 1 base and J gave up 5 bases; unmatched junction bases: 7. CDR1 is SEHNR, CDR2 FQNEAQ, per germline (reference sequence).

Comment on this clone: Other nucleotide sequences from this sample produce the same CDR3. J is TRBJ1-4 and V is TRBV6-6; no reliable D call. CDR3 size: 12 residues. Looked up from germline, CDR1 is MNHNY and CDR2 is SVGAGI (reference sequence). With 2 bases removed from V and 7 bases from J, the gap between germline ends came to 5 bases. The CDR3 sequence is CASSYPGEKLFF. CDR3 sequence (DNA): TGTGCCAGCAGTTACCCGGGTGAAAAACTGTTTTTT.

J is TRBJ2-4 and V is TRBV7-9; TRBD1 matches 9 bases. The CDR3 totals 17 residues. Per germline, CDR1 SEHNR and CDR2 FQNEAQ (reference sequence). Trimming cost V 1 base and J 0 bases; bases outside gene matches: 4. The CDR3 is CASSLGTGEIAKNIQYF. CDR3 nucleotides: TGTGCCAGCAGCTTAGGGACAGGGGAAATAGCCAAAAACATTCAGTACTTC.

This sequence joins TRBV7-9 and TRBJ2-7; D gene unclear. The CDR3 has 13 amino acids. The germline V gene has CDR1 SEHNR and CDR2 FQNEAQ (reference sequence). Trimming pared 4 bases from V and 9 bases from J, leaving 16 bases between. CDR3 protein: CASSSRSDLMQYF. The DNA of the CDR3 is TGTGCCAGCAGCTCCCGAAGTGACTTAATGCAGTACTTC.

This clone showed up just once. The genes are TRBV10-1 and TRBJ2-5; the D gene is possibly TRBD1 (7 bases). Trimming shortened V by 0 bases and J by 5 bases, and 13 bases separated the two germline ends. This CDR3 spans 15 amino acids. CDR1 WNHNN and CDR2 SYGVQD come from the germline V gene (reference sequence). The CDR3 region is CASSESEGARETQYF. As DNA, the CDR3 is TGCGCCAGCAGTGAGTCGGAGGGGGCTCGGGAGACCCAGTACTTC.

The chain uses TRBV24-1 and TRBJ2-1, with 9 bases fitting TRBD2. After removal of 9 bases from V and 4 bases from J, the junction contained 6 bases not matched to a gene. Germline CDR1 and CDR2: KGHDR and SFDVKD. The CDR3 has 14 residues. CDR3 in DNA: TGTGCCACCTCTGGCGGGGGGGGTTACAATGAGCAGTTCTTC. Encoded protein: CATSGGGGYNEQFF.

CDR3: CASSQYYRDDYGYTF. In DNA form, the CDR3 reads TGTGCCAGCAGCCAATACTACAGGGATGACTATGGCTACACCTTC. V is TRBV3-1 (or the pseudogene TRBV3-2) and J is TRBJ1-2; tentatively, D is TRBD1 (6 bases). Germline V lookup: CDR1 LGHDT, CDR2 YNNKEL (reference sequence). V was shortened by 2 bases and J by 3 bases, with 13 bases between the two germline ends. CDR3 size: 15 residues.

This clone is a singleton in its sample. The rearrangement links TRBV19 to TRBJ1-2, with unresolved D. The germline V gene encodes CDR1 LNHDA and CDR2 SQIVND (reference sequence). The CDR3 consists of 15 residues. Trimming shortened V by 10 bases and J by 4 bases, and 22 bases separated the two germline ends. The CDR3 spells CATAAVPALIYGYTF. CDR3 DNA sequence: TGTGCCACCGCGGCCGTCCCAGCCCTGATCTATGGCTACACCTTC.

The table lists this clone with many counts. V and J are TRBV24-1 and TRBJ2-3; D is possibly TRBD2 (5 bases). Trimming shortened V by 0 bases and J by 5 bases, and 5 bases separated the two germline ends. CDR1 is KGHDR, CDR2 SFDVKD, per germline. The CDR3 is made up of 13 amino acids. CDR3 protein: CATSDLREDTQYF. CDR3 bases: TGTGCCACCAGTGATTTGCGGGAAGATACGCAGTATTTT.

The gene calls are TRBV5-4 and TRBJ1-5; 8 bases agree with TRBD1. The ends lost 3 bases at V and 2 bases at J; junction bases unmatched: 10. CDR1 is SGHNT, CDR2 YYREEE, per germline (reference sequence). CDR3 length: 17 amino acids. CDR3 nucleotide sequence: TGTGCCAGCAGCTGGACAGGGATGGGGGTAGGCAATCAGCCCCAGCATTTT. Protein sequence: CASSWTGMGVGNQPQHF.